This T cell receptor (beta chain) was identified in a study of cytomegalovirus exposure and HLA in healthy donors. Study-level findings and limits: A later analysis by the authors found several of the most significant clusters apparently linked to common viral pathogens.

As to this clone: The antigen is undetermined.

This CDR3 has 14 amino acids. Germline loops: CDR1 MGHRA, CDR2 YSYEKL. The study ran its PCR with 60 Vbeta and 13 Jbeta primers. TCRdb's copy holds only in-frame clones and misses some; the assay was immunoSEQ multiplex PCR. The sample carries more than 80,000 clones, roughly four fifths recorded once. The sample comprised PBMCs. This chain joins TRBV4-1 and TRBJ2-5; the match to TRBD1 covers 7 bases. Matching the DNA end better, TRBJ2-7 makes the J call doubtful. The receptor was isolated from an older woman in good health and CMV-seropositive. The CDR3 here is CASSPSGQTYEQYF. CDR3 DNA: TGCGCCAGCAGCCCGTCGGGACAGACCTACGAGCAGTACTTC.